This TCR beta chain was identified in a study of T cell repertoires in cytomegalovirus infection. Study at large: CMV infection plus the matching HLA type was flagged by public TCR beta signatures.

In regard to this clonotype: What it binds is unknown.

Via MiXCR, TCRdb re-called the reads, giving one row per CDR3 protein. The sample shows more than 400,000 distinct CDR3 sequences, approximately 25% of them seen only once. CDR1 and CDR2 (germline): SGHDN, FVKESK. There are 14 residues in the CDR3. The V and J ends lost 0 bases and 7 bases respectively, with 7 bases between them. Overall study results and limits: The study found HLA-C-restricted CMV-specific TCR beta clonotypes dominating the ex vivo response. Frequencies of public TCR beta families were cumulated, and this identified carriers of CMV plus the relevant HLA.

Sequenced sample: PBMCs. This TCR came from a human donor in good health (CMV status not recorded). Some clones in this sample may be carry-over from other donors' samples. The V call is TRBV14, the J call TRBJ1-6, with unresolved D. The CDR3 region is CASSQEARNSPLHF. The CDR3 DNA follows: TGTGCCAGCAGCCAAGAAGCCCGGAATTCACCCCTCCACTTT.